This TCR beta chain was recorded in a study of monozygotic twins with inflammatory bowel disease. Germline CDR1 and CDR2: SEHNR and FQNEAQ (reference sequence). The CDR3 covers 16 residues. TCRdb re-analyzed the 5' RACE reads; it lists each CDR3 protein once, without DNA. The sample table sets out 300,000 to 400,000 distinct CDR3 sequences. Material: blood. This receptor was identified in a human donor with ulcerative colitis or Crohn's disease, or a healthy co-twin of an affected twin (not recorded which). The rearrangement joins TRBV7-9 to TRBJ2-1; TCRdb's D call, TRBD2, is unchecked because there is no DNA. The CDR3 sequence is CASSSFIAGGYNEQFF.